The next 10 T cell receptor beta chains were all read from a single sample in a study of T-cell memory formation after mild COVID-19. Using its own MiXCR run on the 5' RACE reads, TCRdb lists one record per CDR3 protein. The sample holds some 100,000 distinct CDR3 sequences; more than 9.5% are singletons and the top ten take around 39%. Material for sequencing was PBMCs or a T cell subset sorted from them (not recorded which). Source of these receptors: a man between 18 and 29 years old who had mild COVID-19 (a few samples of this study predate the infection). Cell type and time point are not known.

J is TRBJ2-5 and V is TRBV23-1; no definite D call. TRBV23-1 belongs to the ORF category, with a function that is uncertain. This CDR3 spans 14 amino acids. The ends were cut back, 4 bases at V and 1 base at J, with 10 bases in the middle. The CDR3 spells CASSPSRRQETQYF. The CDR3 DNA reads TGCGCCAGCAGTCCCTCGAGGCGCCAAGAGACCCAGTACTTC.

This clonotype was observed a handful of times. The V call is TRBV4-2, the J call TRBJ2-3; 8 bases align to TRBD2. Germline loops: CDR1 LGHNA, CDR2 YNFKEQ. The ends lost 1 base at V and 6 bases at J; junction bases unmatched: 12. This CDR3 contains 17 residues. CDR3 in DNA: TGTGCCAGCAGCCAAGGGGGCTGGCGGGGGGCATCGGATACGCAGTATTTT. This encodes CASSQGGWRGASDTQYF.

In this sample, this clonotype turned up a few times. The chain has TRBV7-9 and TRBJ2-7; weak D call: TRBD1 (6 bases). The CDR3 is 14 amino acids. The germline CDR1 and CDR2 sequences are SEHNR and FQNEAQ (reference sequence). Deletions cut 5 bases from V and 6 bases from J, with 17 bases between. The CDR3 loop is CASSDMWGLREQYF. The CDR3 nucleotides read TGTGCCAGCAGCGATATGTGGGGGCTGCGCGAGCAGTACTTC.

The CDR3 protein is CASSPQGFANYGYTF. The CDR3 DNA reads TGTGCCAGCAGTCCCCAGGGTTTTGCTAACTATGGCTACACCTTC. J is TRBJ1-2 and V is TRBV5-4; a weak D match, TRBD1 (5 bases). V lost 5 bases to trimming and J lost 0 bases, with 14 bases between them. The CDR3 totals 15 residues. Looked up from germline, CDR1 is SGHNT and CDR2 is YYREEE (reference sequence).

The V and J genes are TRBV28 and TRBJ2-7; D is perhaps TRBD1 (5 bases). V was trimmed by 5 bases and J by 7 bases, leaving 15 bases between them. There are 13 residues in the CDR3. Germline V CDR1 and CDR2: MDHEN, SYDVKM. In DNA, the CDR3 is TGTGCCAGCAGTGCCTCCAGGGTGGGGGAGCAGTACGTC. It translates to CASSASRVGEQYV.

This clonotype has a count of ten or more. V is TRBV6-2 or TRBV6-3 and J is TRBJ2-3; the D is unclear. Germline values: CDR1 MNHEY, CDR2 SVGEGT. Trimming took 1 base from V and 2 from J, leaving 7 bases between them. CDR3 length: 14 amino acids. CDR3 nucleotides: TGTGCCAGCAGTTACTTGCGAGTCACAGATACGCAGTATTTT. Translated, it gives CASSYLRVTDTQYF.

This clonotype was found a few times. The chain has TRBV19 and TRBJ1-2; TRBD1 might be the D (5 bases). V was trimmed by 10 bases and J by 8 bases, leaving 17 bases between them. CDR3 length: 12 amino acids. CDR1 is LNHDA and CDR2 is SQIVND in the germline V gene (reference sequence). In nucleotides, the CDR3 is TGTGCCACCACGTGGGGACTCCGAGGCTACACCTTC. It codes for CATTWGLRGYTF. Looking up the rest from reference TRBV19 and TRBJ1-2 gives the full variable domain: DGGITQSPKYLFRKEGQNVTLSCEQNLNHDAMYWYRQDPGQGLRLIYYSQIVNDFQKGDIAEGYSVSREKKESFPLTVTSAQKNPTAFYLCATTWGLRGYTFGSGTRLTVV.

This clonotype was counted only a few times. The V gene is TRBV2, the J gene TRBJ2-1; D is possibly TRBD1 or TRBD2 (6 bases each). Per germline, CDR1 SNHLY and CDR2 FYNNEI. CDR3 length: 16 amino acids. V was trimmed by 1 base and J by 1 base, leaving 11 bases between them. CDR3 protein: CASSEGLGGSYNEQFF. The CDR3 DNA reads TGTGCCAGCAGTGAAGGGTTAGGGGGGTCCTACAATGAGCAGTTCTTC.

The rearrangement uses TRBV6-4 and TRBJ2-1, with 9 bases matching TRBD2. Germline V lookup: CDR1 MRHNA, CDR2 SNTAGT. The CDR3 has 14 amino acids. The J segment lost 6 bases and the V segment lost 3 bases, leaving 3 bases of the junction unmatched. CDR3 sequence: CASSDLAGSNEQFF. CDR3 sequence (DNA): TGTGCCAGCAGTGATCTAGCGGGGTCCAATGAGCAGTTCTTC.

This clonotype was seen only a few times. The chain couples TRBV12-3 or TRBV12-4 to TRBJ2-7; no reliable D call. Trimming cost V 6 bases and J 4 bases, with 7 bases left between them. The CDR3 covers 11 residues. The CDR3 sequence is CASRLNYEQYF. The CDR3 nucleotides read TGTGCCAGCAGACTTAATTACGAGCAGTACTTC.